These T cell receptor beta chains were read from a single sample in a study of shared clonotypes between healthy human individuals. Generated by immunoSEQ multiplex PCR, the TCRdb table keeps only in-frame clones and is missing some. The data contain about 2.3 million clones, approximately 90% of them seen just once; the ten biggest clones take up 0.3% to 0.45%. Input material: naive CD4+ T cells from PBMCs. The receptors here all came from a young man in good health. Some clones in this sample may be carry-over from other donors' samples. Each CDR3 is given with its conserved first and last residue. The D gene is left open where the match is weak.

j_call,d_call,v_call,cdr3_nt,cdr3_aa
TRBJ2-6,TRBD2,TRBV19,TGTGCCAGTAGTATAGATGTGGCTAGCGGGACCCCTGGGGCCAACGTCCTGACTTTC,CASSIDVASGTPGANVLTF
TRBJ1-5,NA,TRBV2,TGTGCCAGCAGTGAGGACAGACATAGCAATCAGCCCCAGCATTTT,CASSEDRHSNQPQHF
TRBJ2-4,NA,TRBV5-1,TGCGCCAGCAGCTTAGGGTTCGGAGGCGAAAACATTCAGTACTTC,CASSLGFGGENIQYF
TRBJ2-1,NA,TRBV7-9,TGTGCCAGCAGCCCCCGTCCCAATGAGCAGTTCTTC,CASSPRPNEQFF
TRBJ2-7,NA,TRBV5-1,TGCGCCAGCAGCTTGTTGGTGGGGTACGAGCAGTACTTC,CASSLLVGYEQYF
TRBJ2-5,TRBD2,TRBV29-1,TGCAGCGTTGGAAGAGCGGGGCGCCAAGAGACCCAGTACTTC,CSVGRAGRQETQYF
TRBJ1-5,NA,TRBV15,TGTGCCACCAGCAGGAAGCTGGCCGGCCAGCCCCAGCATTTT,CATSRKLAGQPQHF
TRBJ2-7,TRBD2,TRBV27,TGTGCCAGCAGCCCCGGGAGGCCCTCCTACGAGCAGTACTTC,CASSPGRPSYEQYF
TRBJ1-3,NA,TRBV9,TGTGCCAGCAGCGTAGGGCAGGGCCCTGGAAACACCATATATTTT,CASSVGQGPGNTIYF
TRBJ1-1,NA,TRBV5-1,TGCGCCAGCAGCTTGGCCACAGGGAACACTGAAGCTTTCTTT,CASSLATGNTEAFF
TRBJ1-3,NA,TRBV6-6,TGTGCCAGCAGTTCGTTAGTCTCTGGAAACACCATATATTTT,CASSSLVSGNTIYF
TRBJ2-2,TRBD2,TRBV7-9,TGTGCCAGCAGCTCCGGGGGGTCGGCCGGGGAGCTGTTTTTT,CASSSGGSAGELFF
TRBJ2-3,NA,TRBV5-1,TGCGCCAGCAGCCTAGAGATGCGAGTCCCAGATACGCAGTATTTT,CASSLEMRVPDTQYF